The T cell receptor beta chain under discussion was sequenced for a study of blood T cell repertoires in COVID-19. Unmatched junction bases numbered 10, after V lost 0 bases and J lost 4 bases. This CDR3 comprises 17 residues. Germline CDR1 and CDR2: SGDLS and YYNGEE. The assay was immunoSEQ multiplex PCR, and TCRdb's table has in-frame clones only and misses some. The sample lists 95,000 to 100,000 clones, about 80% occurring once. The origin of this receptor is a man aged 70-80 years with acute or convalescent COVID-19. V usage is TRBV9 and J usage is TRBJ1-3, with 7 bases fitting TRBD1. Input material: peripheral blood. CDR3 DNA: TGTGCCAGCAGCGTAGAGGGGGCGGCCAGGGTCGGAAACACCATATATTTT. It specifies CASSVEGAARVGNTIYF. Variable domain in full (rest from reference TRBV9 and TRBJ1-3): DSGVTQTPKHLITATGQRVTLRCSPRSGDLSVYWYQQSLDQGLQFLIQYYNGEERAKGNILERFSAQQFPDLHSELNLSSLELGDSALYFCASSVEGAARVGNTIYFGEGSWLTVV.